The present T cell receptor (beta chain) was sequenced within a study of cytomegalovirus exposure and HLA in healthy donors. Vbeta (60) and Jbeta (13) primers were used in the PCR. TCRdb's copy holds only in-frame clones and misses some; the assay was immunoSEQ multiplex PCR. The sample gives over 110,000 clones, around 78% of which show up once; 6.2% is in the top ten. Germline loops: CDR1 PRHDT, CDR2 FYEKMQ (reference sequence). The length of the CDR3 is 17 residues. V shed 2 bases and J 7 bases; nucleotides not matched to a gene: 14. The chain couples TRBV13 to TRBJ2-5; TRBD2 matches at 9 bases. The sequencing sample was made of PBMCs. The sequence derives from a woman aged 40 to 55 in good health and CMV-seropositive. This CDR3 is CASSLSAGGPSIATQYF. DNA for the CDR3: TGTGCCAGCAGCTTATCGGCGGGAGGGCCTAGTATTGCGACCCAGTACTTC.